One and the same sample provided the 16 T cell receptor beta chains below, sequenced in a study of blood T cell repertoires in COVID-19. Assay: immunoSEQ multiplex PCR; the TCRdb copy retains only in-frame clones and omits some. This table holds roughly 76,000 clones, about nine tenths found once. Input material: peripheral blood. Receptors were obtained from a woman between 18 and 29 years old with acute or convalescent COVID-19.

This sequence joins TRBV30 and TRBJ2-1, with D possibly matching TRBD1 (6 bases). The CDR3 runs 13 residues. Germline V CDR1 and CDR2: GTSNPN, SVGIG (reference sequence). Trimming stripped 5 bases from V and 4 bases from J, with 12 bases between. The CDR3 sequence: CAWSVGAYNEQFF. The CDR3 DNA follows: TGTGCCTGGTCGGTGGGGGCTTACAATGAGCAGTTCTTC.

V is TRBV3-1 (or the pseudogene TRBV3-2) and J is TRBJ2-5; tentative D call: TRBD1 (5 bases). Trimming removed 2 bases at V and 7 bases at J, with 14 bases between. Germline V gene lookup returns CDR1 LGHDT and CDR2 YNNKEL (reference sequence). This CDR3 spans 14 amino acids. The CDR3 is CASSQSVREMTQYF. The CDR3 bases are TGTGCCAGCAGCCAATCCGTCAGGGAAATGACCCAGTACTTC.

The V call is TRBV19, the J call TRBJ1-2; 7 positions agree with TRBD1. With V trimmed by 4 bases and J by 4 bases, 3 bases remained unmatched. This CDR3 is 13 amino acids long. The germline V gene encodes CDR1 LNHDA and CDR2 SQIVND (reference sequence). The CDR3 bases are TGTGCCAGTAGTAGGGGACAGAGCTATGGCTACACCTTC. Encoded protein: CASSRGQSYGYTF.

The V gene is TRBV28, the J gene TRBJ2-2; a weak D match, TRBD1 (6 bases). This CDR3 comprises 15 residues. CDR1 is MDHEN, CDR2 SYDVKM, per germline. V lost 3 bases to trimming and J lost 4 bases, with 12 bases between them. CDR3 residues: CASSFSGALTGELFF. CDR3 bases: TGTGCCAGCAGTTTCTCAGGGGCCCTCACCGGGGAGCTGTTTTTT.

The chain couples TRBV2 to TRBJ1-2; 9 bases fit TRBD1. V was clipped by 4 bases and J by 3 bases; unmatched bases: 9. The CDR3 is 16 amino acids. The V gene's germline CDR1 is SNHLY and CDR2 FYNNEI. The CDR3 DNA is TGTGCCAGCAGTGTGGACAGGGGCGGACTAGACTATGGCTACACCTTC. As protein: CASSVDRGGLDYGYTF.

The chain recombines TRBV5-4 with TRBJ2-1, with D perhaps TRBD2 (5 bases). The CDR3 totals 12 residues. The V and J ends lost 1 base and 7 bases respectively, with 6 bases between them. CDR1 is SGHNT and CDR2 is YYREEE in the germline V gene (reference sequence). As DNA, the CDR3 is TGTGCCAGCAGCTTGTGGAGGAATGAGCAGTTCTTC. Its translation is CASSLWRNEQFF.

The V gene is TRBV6-1, the J gene TRBJ1-2; D perhaps matches TRBD1 (5 bases). The CDR3 length is 14 residues. Trimming took off 1 base at V and 5 bases at J, with 11 bases between the two ends. Germline-derived CDR1 and CDR2 are MNHNS and SASEGT. CDR3 in amino acids: CASSEEVGGYGYTF. CDR3 in DNA: TGTGCCAGCAGTGAAGAAGTGGGGGGGTATGGCTACACCTTC.

The chain employs TRBV11-2 and TRBJ2-1; 12 bases match TRBD2. Germline V gives CDR1 SGHAT, CDR2 FQNNGV. The CDR3 extends over 18 amino acids. The junction had 10 bases not matched to a gene; V was cut back by 4 bases and J by 3 bases. The CDR3 spells CASSSLAGGQLNYNEQFF. DNA for the CDR3: TGTGCCAGCAGCTCACTAGCGGGGGGCCAATTAAACTACAATGAGCAGTTCTTC.

The chain joins TRBV7-2 to TRBJ2-7; D ambiguous. The V end was cut by 1 base, the J end by 4 bases, with 14 bases between. The CDR3 is 15 amino acids. The germline V gene has CDR1 SGHTA and CDR2 FQGNSA. The CDR3 bases are TGTGCCAGCAGCTTAGTCAAGTCCCCAGGTTACGAGCAGTACTTC. Its protein is CASSLVKSPGYEQYF.

The gene calls are TRBV4-1 and TRBJ2-7; 9 bases line up with TRBD1. V lost 3 bases to trimming and J lost 1 base; unmatched junction nucleotides: 4. CDR3 length: 15 residues. CDR1 is MGHRA, CDR2 YSYEKL, per germline. Here the CDR3 DNA reads TGCGCCAGCAGCCAGGGACAGGGAGGTTCCTACGAGCAGTACTTC. Its translation is CASSQGQGGSYEQYF.

The genes are TRBV5-1 and TRBJ2-2, with a weak D call TRBD2 (6 bases). The CDR3 is 15 amino acids. Germline CDR1 is SGHRS and CDR2 is YFSETQ. The V and J ends lost 0 bases and 2 bases respectively, with 8 bases between them. CDR3 nucleotide sequence: TGCGCCAGCAGCTTGGGCGGACTAAACACCGGGGAGCTGTTTTTT. Protein sequence: CASSLGGLNTGELFF.

This chain joins TRBV9 and TRBJ2-3, with 7 positions matching TRBD2. There are 15 residues in the CDR3. Trimming at V came to 2 bases and at J to 6 bases, leaving 9 bases not matched to a gene. Germline lookup yields CDR1 SGDLS and CDR2 YYNGEE. This CDR3 is CASSVRAGNADTQYF. CDR3 DNA sequence: TGTGCCAGCAGCGTCCGAGCGGGGAATGCGGATACGCAGTATTTT.

The V gene is TRBV18, the J gene TRBJ1-1; TRBD1 is a possible D gene (6 bases). Trimming cost V 2 bases and J 7 bases, with 8 bases left between them. CDR3 length: 12 residues. In germline, CDR1 is KGHSH, CDR2 LQKENI. Written as DNA, the CDR3 is TGTGCCAGCTCACCAGTACAGGGTGAAGCTTTCTTT. As protein: CASSPVQGEAFF.

This clone was recorded once. The gene calls are TRBV19 and TRBJ1-5, with a weak D call TRBD1 (6 bases). The length of the CDR3 is 16 residues. The germline V gene has CDR1 LNHDA and CDR2 SQIVND (reference sequence). Trimming left V 5 bases short and J 0 bases short, with 14 bases between. The CDR3 nucleotides are TGTGCCAGTAGTTCCTCACAGGGTCTTAGCAATCAGCCCCAGCATTTT. Amino acids: CASSSSQGLSNQPQHF.

The V gene is TRBV5-4, the J gene TRBJ1-6, with 10 bases aligning to TRBD1. There are 15 residues in the CDR3. Germline V lookup: CDR1 SGHNT, CDR2 YYREEE (reference sequence). V shed 1 base, J shed 7 bases, and the junction held 2 bases outside the gene matches. In DNA form, the CDR3 reads TGTGCCAGCAGCTTGCGGGACAGGGGAAATTCACCCCTCCACTTT. Encoded protein: CASSLRDRGNSPLHF.

V and J are TRBV19 and TRBJ2-2; tentative D call: TRBD2 (6 bases). The CDR3 has 16 amino acids. The germline CDR1 and CDR2 sequences are LNHDA and SQIVND (reference sequence). V was cut by 4 bases and J by 4 bases, with 16 bases left in between. In DNA, the CDR3 is TGTGCCAGTAGTAGGGGTATGGGAGGATTCACCGGGGAGCTGTTTTTT. It codes for CASSRGMGGFTGELFF.